These 11 T cell receptor beta chains originate from one sample sequenced in a study of response to subunit inactivated influenza vaccine. TCRdb ran MiXCR on the RT-PCR reads and lists one entry per CDR3 protein. Here the sample spans about 650,000 distinct CDR3 sequences, around 15% being singletons. Sample: PBMCs from blood, taken around two weeks before vaccination. The receptors here all came from a man aged 50-60 years who received an inactivated influenza vaccine.

V and J are TRBV29-1 and TRBJ1-1, with TRBD1 matching 8 bases. Germline-derived CDR1 and CDR2 are SQVTM and ANQGSEA. This CDR3 contains 12 residues. After removal of 5 bases from V and 7 bases from J, the junction contained 6 bases not matched to a gene. DNA of the CDR3: TGCAGCGTTTCGTCAGGGGGCCGTGAAGCTTTCTTT. Residues: CSVSSGGREAFF. The full variable domain, in which reference TRBV29-1 and TRBJ1-1 provide the parts outside the CDR3, is SAVISQKPSRDICQRGTSLTIQCQVDSQVTMMFWYRQQPGQSLTLIATANQGSEATYESGFVIDKFPISRPNLTFSTLTVSNMSPEDSSIYLCSVSSGGREAFFGQGTRLTVV.

The rearrangement uses TRBV29-1 and TRBJ2-2; no clear D. Looked up from germline, CDR1 is SQVTM and CDR2 is ANQGSEA. This CDR3 region has 14 residues. V was trimmed by 4 bases and J by 4 bases, leaving 13 bases between them. In DNA form, the CDR3 reads TGCAGCGTTGGAAAAGGTTGGGGCACCGGGGAGCTGTTTTTT. This sequence encodes CSVGKGWGTGELFF.

This clonotype was picked up a small number of times. The rearrangement links TRBV4-1 to TRBJ1-4; D remains unclear. The CDR3 has 15 amino acids. The V end was cut by 0 bases, the J end by 8 bases, with 13 bases between. Germline V gene data show CDR1 as MGHRA and CDR2 as YSYEKL. As DNA, the CDR3 is TGCGCCAGCAGCCAAGATCTGAGGGTTTTCGAAAAACTGTTTTTT. As protein: CASSQDLRVFEKLFF.

This clonotype was seen more than once but under ten times. This sequence joins TRBV3-1 and TRBJ1-1; TRBD1 might be the D (6 bases). Germline V gives CDR1 LGHDT, CDR2 YNNKEL (reference sequence). Trimming left V 1 base short and J 4 bases short, with 13 bases between. CDR3 size: 15 residues. The chain's CDR3 is CASSQVWGAGTEAFF. CDR3 sequence (DNA): TGTGCCAGCAGCCAAGTATGGGGGGCGGGCACTGAAGCTTTCTTT.

This sequence joins TRBV3-1 and TRBJ2-7; TRBD2 aligns across 7 bases. Germline CDR1 LGHDT, CDR2 YNNKEL (reference sequence). The CDR3 is 17 residues long. Germline trimming cut 1 base from V and 6 bases from J; bases unmatched to any gene: 15. The CDR3: CASSQGGSRLAGSEQYF. For the CDR3, the DNA is TGTGCCAGCAGCCAAGGGGGGTCGAGACTAGCAGGATCCGAGCAGTACTTC.

The table lists this clonotype with many counts. The V call is TRBV28, the J call TRBJ2-7; D perhaps matches TRBD1 (6 bases). Germline CDR1 and CDR2: MDHEN and SYDVKM. The V and J ends lost 4 bases and 1 base respectively, with 14 bases between them. CDR3 length equals 15 residues. CDR3 region: CASSSDRSPSYEQYF. The CDR3 DNA sequence: TGTGCCAGCAGTTCAGACAGGTCGCCTTCCTACGAGCAGTACTTC.

This clonotype was found a few times. The chain combines TRBV28 with TRBJ2-1; 10 bases map to TRBD2. Germline V CDR1 and CDR2: MDHEN, SYDVKM. CDR3 size: 15 residues. The V and J ends lost 3 bases and 5 bases, in that order; junction bases with no gene match: 4. This CDR3 is CASSFSGRVHNEQFF. As DNA, the CDR3 is TGTGCCAGCAGTTTCAGCGGGAGGGTCCACAATGAGCAGTTCTTC.

The chain carries TRBV18 and TRBJ1-5, with a possible D match to TRBD1 (5 bases). V was clipped by 6 bases and J by 11 bases, with 17 bases between them. This CDR3 is 13 amino acids long. Germline CDR1 KGHSH, CDR2 LQKENI. CDR3 region: CASSSGTGPAQHF. The CDR3 coding sequence is TGTGCCAGCTCGTCAGGGACGGGGCCAGCCCAGCATTTT.

This clonotype appeared a few times. The chain couples TRBV10-3 to TRBJ2-5; TRBD2 matches 8 bases. CDR3 length: 14 residues. Germline values: CDR1 ENHRY, CDR2 SYGVKD. The J segment lost 5 bases and the V segment lost 3 bases, leaving 5 bases of the junction unmatched. The CDR3 loop reads CAISDSTSDETQYF. CDR3 sequence (DNA): TGTGCCATCAGTGACTCGACTAGCGACGAGACCCAGTACTTC.

This chain connects TRBV6-5 to TRBJ2-2, with D unclear. The CDR3 is made up of 14 amino acids. Per the germline V gene, CDR1 is MNHEY and CDR2 is SVGAGI. The V and J ends lost 4 bases and 2 bases respectively, with 8 bases between them. The CDR3 DNA reads as TGTGCCAGCAGTTTGGGGTTTAACACCGGGGAGCTGTTTTTT. It codes for CASSLGFNTGELFF.

This clonotype was recorded a few times. The chain is built from TRBV6-2 or TRBV6-3 and TRBJ2-5; 7 nucleotides match TRBD2. Germline assignment: CDR1 MNHEY and CDR2 SVGEGT. The CDR3 is 13 residues long. Trimming removed 3 bases from V and 5 bases from J; junction bases left unmatched: 3. CDR3 nucleotides: TGTGCCAGCAGTTATGGGGGGGTCGAGACCCAGTACTTC. It is translated as CASSYGGVETQYF.